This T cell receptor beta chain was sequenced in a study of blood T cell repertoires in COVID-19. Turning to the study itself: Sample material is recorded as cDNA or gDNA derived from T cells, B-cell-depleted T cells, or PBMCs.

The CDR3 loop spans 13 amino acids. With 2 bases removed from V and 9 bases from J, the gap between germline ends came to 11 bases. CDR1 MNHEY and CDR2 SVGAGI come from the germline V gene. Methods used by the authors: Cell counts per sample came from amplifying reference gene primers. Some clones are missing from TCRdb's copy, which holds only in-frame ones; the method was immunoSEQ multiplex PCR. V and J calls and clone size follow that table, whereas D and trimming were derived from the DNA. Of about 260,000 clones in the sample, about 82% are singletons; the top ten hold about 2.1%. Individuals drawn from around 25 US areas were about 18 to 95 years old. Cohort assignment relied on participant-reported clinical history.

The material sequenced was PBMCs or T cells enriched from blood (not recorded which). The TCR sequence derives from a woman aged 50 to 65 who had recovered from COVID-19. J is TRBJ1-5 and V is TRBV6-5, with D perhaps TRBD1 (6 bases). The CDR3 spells CASSYEGEGPQHF. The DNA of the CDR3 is TGTGCCAGCAGTTACGAGGGGGAAGGGCCCCAGCATTTT.